This record covers a single T cell receptor beta chain. Its antigen is as yet unknown. It is likely a read error: a sequence one base away is far more abundant. The sample belongs to a study of shared clonotypes between healthy human individuals. Findings and limits, study-wide: In this cohort, only blood was sampled, and tissue repertoires likely differ.

This CDR3 has 13 residues. After removal of 11 bases from V and 2 bases from J, the junction contained 8 bases not matched to a gene. Looked up from germline, CDR1 is MDHEN and CDR2 is SYDVKM. About 90 million PBMCs were counted before genomic DNA extraction. Researchers divided each subset's genomic DNA evenly across several immunoSEQ plates. Per the authors' pipeline: With immunoSEQ giving junction-only sequences and no quality scores, filtering differed. Profiled with immunoSEQ multiplex PCR; TCRdb holds only in-frame clones, not every one. D and trimming come from the DNA, and the V and J calls and clone size come from that table. The table has some 530,000 clones, about 84% seen once; the top ten hold over 9.5%.

Material for sequencing was PBMCs. The V gene is TRBV28, the J gene TRBJ2-7, with TRBD1 matching over 8 bases. The source of this sequence is a woman in her thirties or forties in good health. Some clones in this sample may be carry-over from other donors' samples. The CDR3 coding sequence is TGTGCCGCCCGGACAGGGCAGACCTACGAGCAGTACTTC. Its protein product is CAARTGQTYEQYF.